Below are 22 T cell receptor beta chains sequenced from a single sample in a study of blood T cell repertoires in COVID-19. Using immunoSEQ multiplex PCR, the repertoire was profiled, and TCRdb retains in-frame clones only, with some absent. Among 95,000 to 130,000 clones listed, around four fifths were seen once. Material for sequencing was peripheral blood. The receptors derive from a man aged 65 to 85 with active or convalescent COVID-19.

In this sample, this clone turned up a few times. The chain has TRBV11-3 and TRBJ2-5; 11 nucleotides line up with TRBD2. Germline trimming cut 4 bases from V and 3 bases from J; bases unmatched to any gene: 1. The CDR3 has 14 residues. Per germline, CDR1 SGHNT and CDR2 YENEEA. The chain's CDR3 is CASSSGLAEETQYF. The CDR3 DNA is TGTGCCAGCAGCTCGGGACTAGCGGAAGAGACCCAGTACTTC. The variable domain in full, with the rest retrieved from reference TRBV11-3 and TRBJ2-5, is EAGVVQSPRYKIIEKKQPVAFWCNPISGHNTLYWYLQNLGQGPELLIRYENEEAVDDSQLPKDRFSAERLKGVDSTLKIQPAELGDSAVYLCASSSGLAEETQYFGPGTRLLVL.

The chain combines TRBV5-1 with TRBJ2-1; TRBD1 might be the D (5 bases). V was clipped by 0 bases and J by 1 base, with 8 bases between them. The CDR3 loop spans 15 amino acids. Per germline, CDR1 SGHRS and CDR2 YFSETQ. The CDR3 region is CASSLEAGSYNEQFF. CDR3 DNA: TGCGCCAGCAGCTTGGAAGCAGGGTCCTACAATGAGCAGTTCTTC.

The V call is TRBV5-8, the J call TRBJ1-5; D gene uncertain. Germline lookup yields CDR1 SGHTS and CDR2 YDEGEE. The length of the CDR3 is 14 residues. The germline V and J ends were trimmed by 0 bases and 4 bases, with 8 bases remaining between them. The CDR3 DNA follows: TGTGCCAGCAGCTTGGGCAGGCGAAATCAGCCCCAGCATTTT. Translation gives CASSLGRRNQPQHF.

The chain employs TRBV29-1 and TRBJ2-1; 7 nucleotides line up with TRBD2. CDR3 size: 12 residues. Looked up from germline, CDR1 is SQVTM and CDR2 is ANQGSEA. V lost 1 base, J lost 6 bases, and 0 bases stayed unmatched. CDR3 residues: CSVEGGGNEQFF. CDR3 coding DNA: TGCAGCGTTGAAGGCGGGGGCAATGAGCAGTTCTTC.

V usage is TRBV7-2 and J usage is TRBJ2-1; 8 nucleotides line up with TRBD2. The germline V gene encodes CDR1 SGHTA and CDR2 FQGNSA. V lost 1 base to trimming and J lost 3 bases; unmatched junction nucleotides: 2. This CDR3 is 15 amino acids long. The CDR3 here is CASSLVAGGYNEQFF. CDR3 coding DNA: TGTGCCAGCAGCTTAGTTGCGGGGGGCTACAATGAGCAGTTCTTC.

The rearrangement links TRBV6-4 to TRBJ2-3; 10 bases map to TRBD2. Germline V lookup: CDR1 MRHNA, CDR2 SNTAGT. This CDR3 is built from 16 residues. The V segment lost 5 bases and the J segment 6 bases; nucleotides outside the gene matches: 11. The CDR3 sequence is CASSPRGSGGLDTQYF. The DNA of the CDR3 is TGTGCCAGCAGTCCCCGTGGTAGCGGGGGGTTGGATACGCAGTATTTT.

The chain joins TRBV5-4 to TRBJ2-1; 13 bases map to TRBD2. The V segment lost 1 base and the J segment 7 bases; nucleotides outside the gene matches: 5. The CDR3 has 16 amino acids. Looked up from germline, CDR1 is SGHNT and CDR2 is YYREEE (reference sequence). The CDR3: CASSLTSGGARNEQFF. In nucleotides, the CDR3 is TGTGCCAGCAGCTTGACTAGCGGGGGGGCCAGGAATGAGCAGTTCTTC.

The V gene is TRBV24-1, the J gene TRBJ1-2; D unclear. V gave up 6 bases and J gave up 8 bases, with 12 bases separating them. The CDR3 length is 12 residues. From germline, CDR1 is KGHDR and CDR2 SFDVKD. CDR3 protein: CATSPAGRGYTF. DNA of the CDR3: TGTGCCACCAGTCCCGCAGGCCGGGGCTACACCTTC.

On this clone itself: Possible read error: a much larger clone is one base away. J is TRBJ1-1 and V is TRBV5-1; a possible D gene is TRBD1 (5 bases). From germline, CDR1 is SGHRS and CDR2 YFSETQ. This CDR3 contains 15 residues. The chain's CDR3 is CARSPGGGFGTEAFF. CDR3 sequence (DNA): TGCGCCCGCAGCCCCGGGGGGGGGTTCGGCACTGAAGCTTTCTTT.

The CDR3 spells CASSPGQEALYEQYF. The DNA of the CDR3 is TGCGCCAGCAGCCCGGGACAGGAAGCACTCTACGAGCAGTACTTC. The chain combines TRBV5-1 with TRBJ2-7; the match to TRBD1 covers 8 bases. CDR3 length: 15 residues. J was trimmed by 3 bases and V by 4 bases; bases with no gene match: 9. Germline V CDR1 and CDR2: SGHRS, YFSETQ.

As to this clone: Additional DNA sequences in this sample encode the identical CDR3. CDR3 bases: TGCAGCGCCCAGACAGGGGGCGGCTATGGCTACACCTTC. It codes for CSAQTGGGYGYTF. The V and J genes are TRBV29-1 and TRBJ1-2, with 10 bases matching TRBD1. Trimming removed 7 bases from V and 4 bases from J; junction bases left unmatched: 6. CDR1 SQVTM and CDR2 ANQGSEA come from the germline V gene. The CDR3 is 13 amino acids.

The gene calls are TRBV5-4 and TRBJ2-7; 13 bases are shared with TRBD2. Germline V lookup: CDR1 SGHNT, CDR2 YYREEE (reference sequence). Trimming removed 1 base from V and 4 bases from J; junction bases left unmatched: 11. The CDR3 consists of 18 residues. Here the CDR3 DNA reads TGTGCCAGCAGCTTGCGGACTAGCGGGAGAAGAGGGAATTACGAGCAGTACTTC. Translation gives CASSLRTSGRRGNYEQYF. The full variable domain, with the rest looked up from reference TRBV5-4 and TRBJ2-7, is ETGVTQSPTHLIKTRGQQVTLRCSSQSGHNTVSWYQQALGQGPQFIFQYYREEENGRGNFPPRFSGLQFPNYSSELNVNALELDDSALYLCASSLRTSGRRGNYEQYFGPGTRLTVT.

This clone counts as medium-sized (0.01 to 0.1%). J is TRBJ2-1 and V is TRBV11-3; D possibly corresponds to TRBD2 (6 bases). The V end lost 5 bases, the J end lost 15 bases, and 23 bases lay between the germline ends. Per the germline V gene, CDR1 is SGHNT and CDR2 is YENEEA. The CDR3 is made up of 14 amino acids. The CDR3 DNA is TGTGCCAGCAGCCCAACGGGACTTCTCCACCCTCGGTTCTTC. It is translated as CASSPTGLLHPRFF.

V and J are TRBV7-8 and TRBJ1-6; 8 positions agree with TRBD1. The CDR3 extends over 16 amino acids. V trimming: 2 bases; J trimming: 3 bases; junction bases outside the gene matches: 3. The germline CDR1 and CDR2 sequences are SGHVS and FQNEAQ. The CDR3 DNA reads TGTGCCAGCAGCTTAAGAACAGGGGGCTATAATTCACCCCTCCACTTT. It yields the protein CASSLRTGGYNSPLHF. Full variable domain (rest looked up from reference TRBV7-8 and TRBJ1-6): GAGVSQSPRYKVAKRGQDVALRCDPISGHVSLFWYQQALGQGPEFLTYFQNEAQLDKSGLPSDRFFAERPEGSVSTLKIQRTQQEDSAVYLCASSLRTGGYNSPLHFGNGTRLTVT.

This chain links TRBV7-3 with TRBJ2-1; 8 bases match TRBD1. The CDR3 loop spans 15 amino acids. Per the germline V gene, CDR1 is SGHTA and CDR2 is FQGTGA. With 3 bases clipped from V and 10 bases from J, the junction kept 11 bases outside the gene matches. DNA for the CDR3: TGTGCCAGCAGCTTGCTGGGACAGCCAGGGGGCGAGCAGTTCTTC. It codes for CASSLLGQPGGEQFF. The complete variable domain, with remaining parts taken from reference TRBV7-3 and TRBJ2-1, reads GAGVSQTPSNKVTEKGKYVELRCDPISGHTALYWYRQSLGQGPEFLIYFQGTGAADDSGLPNDRFFAVRPEGSVSTLKIQRTERGDSAVYLCASSLLGQPGGEQFFGPGTRLTVL.

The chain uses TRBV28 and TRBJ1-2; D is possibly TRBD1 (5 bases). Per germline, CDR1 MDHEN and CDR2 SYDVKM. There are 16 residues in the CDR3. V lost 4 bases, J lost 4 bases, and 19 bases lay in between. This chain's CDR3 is CASSSELHGGFYGYTF. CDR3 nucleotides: TGTGCCAGCAGTTCCGAACTACATGGGGGGTTCTATGGCTACACCTTC.

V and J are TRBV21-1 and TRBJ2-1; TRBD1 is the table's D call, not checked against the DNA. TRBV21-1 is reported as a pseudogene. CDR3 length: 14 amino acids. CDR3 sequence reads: CASSKEDRYNEQFF. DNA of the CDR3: TGTGCCAGCAGCAAAGAGGACAGATACAATGAGCAGTTCTTC.

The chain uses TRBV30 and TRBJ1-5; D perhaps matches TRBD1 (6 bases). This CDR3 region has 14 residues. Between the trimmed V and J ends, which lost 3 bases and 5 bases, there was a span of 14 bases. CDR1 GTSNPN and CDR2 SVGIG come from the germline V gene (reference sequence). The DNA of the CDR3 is TGTGCCTGGAGCGCAGACAGGTCCTATCAGCCCCAGCATTTT. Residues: CAWSADRSYQPQHF.

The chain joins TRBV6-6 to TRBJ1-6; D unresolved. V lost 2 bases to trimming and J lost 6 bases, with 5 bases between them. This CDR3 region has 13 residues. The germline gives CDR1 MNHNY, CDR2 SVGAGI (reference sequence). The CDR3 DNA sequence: TGTGCCAGCAGTTACGGGAGTAATTCACCCCTCCACTTT. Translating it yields CASSYGSNSPLHF.

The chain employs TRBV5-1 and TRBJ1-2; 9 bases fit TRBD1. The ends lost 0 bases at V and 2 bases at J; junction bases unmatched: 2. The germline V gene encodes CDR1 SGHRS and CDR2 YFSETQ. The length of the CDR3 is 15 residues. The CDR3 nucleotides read TGCGCCAGCAGCTTGGACGGGACAGGGAACTATGGCTACACCTTC. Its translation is CASSLDGTGNYGYTF.

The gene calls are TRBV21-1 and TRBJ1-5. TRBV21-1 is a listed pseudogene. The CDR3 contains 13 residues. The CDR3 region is CASSTGVVKPQHF. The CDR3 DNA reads TGTGCCAGCAGCACCGGGGTAGTTAAGCCCCAGCATTTT.

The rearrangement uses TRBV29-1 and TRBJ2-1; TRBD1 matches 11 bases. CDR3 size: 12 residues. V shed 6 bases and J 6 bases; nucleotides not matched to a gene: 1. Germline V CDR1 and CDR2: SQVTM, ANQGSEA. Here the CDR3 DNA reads TGCAGCGTGGGACAGGGGGGCAATGAGCAGTTCTTC. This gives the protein CSVGQGGNEQFF.